This TCR beta chain was sequenced for a study of Graves' ophthalmopathy and Graves' hyperthyroidism. The study amplified TCR beta CDR3 regions using RNA transcripts. First-round RT-PCR relied on HTBI primers, and a second-round multiplex PCR came next. Via MiXCR, TCRdb re-called the multiplex PCR reads, giving one row per CDR3 protein. The sample holds 400,000 or so distinct CDR3 sequences; 15% to 19% are singletons and the top ten take 5.5% to 8%. Certain patients, namely those with other autoimmune diseases, uncontrolled infections, pregnancy or lactation, were excluded. J gave up 1 base and V 5 bases, and 4 bases lay outside the gene matches. Germline assignment: CDR1 MNHEY and CDR2 SVGAGI. The CDR3 is 15 amino acids. This clonotype was counted many times.

V and J are TRBV6-5 and TRBJ1-5, with TRBD1 identical over 8 bases. The sequence came from a woman aged 18-30 years with stable Graves' hyperthyroidism. Sequencing was performed on peripheral blood. The CDR3 sequence is CASSLTGDSNQPQHF. In DNA form, the CDR3 reads TGTGCCAGCAGTCTGACAGGGGACAGCAATCAGCCCCAGCATTTT.